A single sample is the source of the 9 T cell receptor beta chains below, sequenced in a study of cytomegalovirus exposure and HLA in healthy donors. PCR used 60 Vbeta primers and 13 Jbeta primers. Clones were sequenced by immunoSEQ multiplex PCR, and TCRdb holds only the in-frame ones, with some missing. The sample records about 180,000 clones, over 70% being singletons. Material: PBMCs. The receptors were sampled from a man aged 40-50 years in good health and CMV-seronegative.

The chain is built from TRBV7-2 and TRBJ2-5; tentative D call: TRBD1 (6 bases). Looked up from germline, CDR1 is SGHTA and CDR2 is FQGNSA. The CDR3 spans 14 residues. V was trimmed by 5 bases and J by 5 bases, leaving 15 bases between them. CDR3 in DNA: TGTGCCAGCAGCACCGACAGGAGTGTGGAGACCCAGTACTTC. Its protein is CASSTDRSVETQYF.

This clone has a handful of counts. The CDR3 protein is CASSIPGVTEAFF. The CDR3, as DNA: TGTGCCAGTAGTATTCCCGGGGTGACTGAAGCTTTCTTT. The chain links TRBV19 to TRBJ1-1; no firm D call. V was cut by 3 bases and J by 5 bases, with 10 bases left in between. CDR3 length: 13 residues. Germline V gives CDR1 LNHDA, CDR2 SQIVND (reference sequence).

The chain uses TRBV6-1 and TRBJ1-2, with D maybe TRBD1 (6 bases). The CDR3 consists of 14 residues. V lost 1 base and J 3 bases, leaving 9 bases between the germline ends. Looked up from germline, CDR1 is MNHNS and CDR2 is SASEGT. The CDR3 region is CASSEEKGDYGYTF. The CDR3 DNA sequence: TGTGCCAGCAGTGAAGAGAAGGGGGACTATGGCTACACCTTC.

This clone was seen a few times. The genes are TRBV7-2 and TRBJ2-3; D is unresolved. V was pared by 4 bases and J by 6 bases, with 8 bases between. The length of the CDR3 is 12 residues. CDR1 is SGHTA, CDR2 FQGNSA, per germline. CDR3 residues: CASSYHRDTQYF. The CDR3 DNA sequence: TGTGCCAGCAGCTACCACCGGGATACGCAGTATTTT.

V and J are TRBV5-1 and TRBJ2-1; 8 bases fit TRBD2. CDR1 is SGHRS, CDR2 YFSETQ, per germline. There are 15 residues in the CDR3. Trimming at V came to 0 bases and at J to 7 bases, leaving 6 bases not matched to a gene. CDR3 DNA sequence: TGCGCCAGCAGCTTGGGGACTAGCATGGTGAATGAGCAGTTCTTC. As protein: CASSLGTSMVNEQFF.

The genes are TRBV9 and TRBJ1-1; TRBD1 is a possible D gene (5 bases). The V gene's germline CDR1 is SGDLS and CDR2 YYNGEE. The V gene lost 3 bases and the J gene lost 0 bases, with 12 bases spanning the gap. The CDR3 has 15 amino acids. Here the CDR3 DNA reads TGTGCCAGCAGCGAGGGCGGACACCTGAACACTGAAGCTTTCTTT. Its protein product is CASSEGGHLNTEAFF.

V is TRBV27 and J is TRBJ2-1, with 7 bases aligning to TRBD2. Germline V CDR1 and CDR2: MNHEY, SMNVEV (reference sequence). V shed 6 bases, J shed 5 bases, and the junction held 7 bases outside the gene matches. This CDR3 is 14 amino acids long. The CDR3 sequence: CASRMGGENNEQFF. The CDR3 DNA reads TGTGCCAGCAGGATGGGAGGGGAGAACAATGAGCAGTTCTTC.

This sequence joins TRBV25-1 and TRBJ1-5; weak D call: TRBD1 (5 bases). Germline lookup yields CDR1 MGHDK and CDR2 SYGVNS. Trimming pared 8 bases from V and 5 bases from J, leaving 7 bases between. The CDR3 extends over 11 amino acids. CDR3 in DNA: TGTGCCAGCGGGGGGGATCAGCCCCAGCATTTT. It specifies CASGGDQPQHF. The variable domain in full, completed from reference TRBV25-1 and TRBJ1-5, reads EADIYQTPRYLVIGTGKKITLECSQTMGHDKMYWYQQDPGMELHLIHYSYGVNSTEKGDLSSESTVSRIRTEHFPLTLESARPSHTSQYLCASGGDQPQHFGDGTRLSIL.

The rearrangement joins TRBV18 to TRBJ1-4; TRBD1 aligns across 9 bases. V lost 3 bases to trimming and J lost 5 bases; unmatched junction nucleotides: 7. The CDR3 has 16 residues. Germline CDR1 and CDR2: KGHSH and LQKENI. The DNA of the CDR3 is TGTGCCAGCTCACCGCGGACCGGGACAGGGAATGAAAAACTGTTTTTT. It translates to CASSPRTGTGNEKLFF.